This TCR beta chain originates from a study of identical twins. Study results and limitations: Partly confounded zero-insertion analyses could result from invariant MAIT and iNKT cells.

A note on this clonotype: Its antigen remains unknown.

Template switching, a step in the protocol, added a universal primer site, and cDNA carried unique molecular identifiers. TCRdb analysed the 5' RACE reads with MiXCR anew, one entry per CDR3 protein. Among roughly 720,000 distinct CDR3 sequences, around a sixth were seen once, and the ten largest hold around 13%. Germline V gene lookup returns CDR1 DFQATT and CDR2 SNEGSKA (reference sequence). This CDR3 region has 14 residues. V dropped 6 bases and J dropped 7 bases, with 19 bases sitting between them. In addition, the sample was reused for a study of T cells expressing NK-cell markers. Per that study: Among several donors, these clonotypes also ranked first in the CD3+CD56-NKG2C+ fraction.

The rearrangement links TRBV20-1 to TRBJ2-1; D may be TRBD2 (6 bases). This receptor was identified in a woman younger than 30 in good health. The sample was PBMCs. DNA of the CDR3: TGCAGTGCCAACCGGGCCTCTGGGGGGAATGAGCAGTTCTTC. Protein: CSANRASGGNEQFF.